The 27 T cell receptor beta chains listed next were all sequenced from one sample in a study of Ad26.COV2.S vaccination and SARS-CoV-2 variants. The method was immunoSEQ multiplex PCR; TCRdb's version includes in-frame clones alone and lacks a portion of them. This sample yields more than 400,000 clones, of which about 90% are seen a single time; more than 1.5% belongs to the top ten. The treatment is: roughly 18 received Ad26.COV2.S at low or high dose, single or two shots; 5 received placebo; per-sample allocation not given. Sampling was performed 63 days after the first vaccine or placebo injection. The material was peripheral blood, obtained in a trial of Ad26.COV2.S vaccine versus placebo. Receptors originate from a person between 18 and 65 years old who received the Ad26.COV2.S COVID-19 vaccine or a placebo.

This clone was counted once. The rearrangement joins TRBV6-2 or TRBV6-3 to TRBJ2-7; D is possibly TRBD2 (5 bases). The CDR3 loop spans 14 amino acids. V lost 4 bases, J lost 6 bases, and 16 bases lay in between. CDR1 and CDR2 from the germline V gene are MNHEY and SVGEGT. The CDR3 is CASSLHGAGGEQYF. The CDR3 DNA sequence: TGTGCCAGCAGTTTACACGGAGCTGGAGGCGAGCAGTACTTC.

The chain recombines TRBV5-5 with TRBJ2-5; 13 nucleotides agree with TRBD2. Trimming at V came to 0 bases and at J to 2 bases, leaving 4 bases not matched to a gene. The germline V gene encodes CDR1 SGHKS and CDR2 YYEKEE (reference sequence). The CDR3 length is 17 residues. CDR3 DNA sequence: TGTGCCAGCAGCTTGGGAGGACTAGCGGGGGTACAAGAGACCCAGTACTTC. As protein: CASSLGGLAGVQETQYF.

The chain has TRBV27 and TRBJ2-7; perhaps D is TRBD1 or TRBD2 (6 bases each). Trimming took 2 bases from V and 6 from J, leaving 14 bases between them. The germline V gene has CDR1 MNHEY and CDR2 SMNVEV (reference sequence). The CDR3 contains 14 residues. The CDR3 region is CASSLGGHGREQYF. The CDR3 DNA reads as TGTGCCAGCAGTTTAGGGGGGCATGGGCGCGAGCAGTACTTC.

This chain links TRBV19 with TRBJ1-2; D possibly corresponds to TRBD1 (5 bases). Germline V lookup: CDR1 LNHDA, CDR2 SQIVND (reference sequence). Trimming shortened V by 7 bases and J by 1 base, and 19 bases separated the two germline ends. The CDR3 is 16 amino acids. Here the CDR3 DNA reads TGTGCCAGTAAGGATCAGGGTGGAAGGTTTAACTATGGCTACACCTTC. Encoded protein: CASKDQGGRFNYGYTF.

On this clone itself: The sample contains more than one DNA sequence encoding this CDR3. V gene TRBV5-1 combines with J gene TRBJ1-3; D is uncertain. The V gene lost 0 bases and the J gene lost 0 bases, with 7 bases spanning the gap. Germline CDR1 is SGHRS and CDR2 is YFSETQ. The CDR3 is made up of 15 amino acids. In DNA form, the CDR3 reads TGCGCCAGCAGCTTGGAAGGGAGCTCTGGAAACACCATATATTTT. Its translation: CASSLEGSSGNTIYF.

V usage is TRBV28 and J usage is TRBJ1-6, with D perhaps matching TRBD1 (5 bases). The CDR3 runs 16 residues. V was shortened by 7 bases and J by 3 bases, with 16 bases between the two germline ends. CDR1 and CDR2 from the germline V gene are MDHEN and SYDVKM. CDR3 sequence (DNA): TGTGCCAGCAATCCGGGGGGGTATTTCTATAATTCACCCCTCCACTTT. This sequence encodes CASNPGGYFYNSPLHF. Full variable domain (remainder filled in from reference TRBV28 and TRBJ1-6): DVKVTQSSRYLVKRTGEKVFLECVQDMDHENMFWYRQDPGLGLRLIYFSYDVKMKEKGDIPEGYSVSREKKERFSLILESASTNQTSMYLCASNPGGYFYNSPLHFGNGTRLTVT.

The chain combines TRBV5-6 with TRBJ2-7; TRBD1 might be the D (6 bases). This CDR3 has 16 residues. The germline CDR1 and CDR2 sequences are SGHDT and YYEEEE. The germline V and J ends were trimmed by 4 bases and 1 base, with 18 bases remaining between them. The CDR3 reads CASSHYREGKSYEQYF. The CDR3 DNA follows: TGTGCCAGCAGCCATTACAGGGAAGGGAAATCCTACGAGCAGTACTTC.

The rearrangement links TRBV5-6 to TRBJ2-7; TRBD1 agrees at 10 bases. CDR3 size: 16 residues. Unmatched junction bases numbered 6, after V lost 0 bases and J lost 3 bases. Germline V gives CDR1 SGHDT, CDR2 YYEEEE. CDR3 bases: TGTGCCAGCAGCTTGGTCCCCTGGGACAGGGGCTACGAGCAGTACTTC. This encodes CASSLVPWDRGYEQYF.

The chain couples TRBV7-2 to TRBJ1-4; D gene unclear. The CDR3 runs to 14 residues. From germline, CDR1 is SGHTA and CDR2 FQGNSA. Trimming shortened V by 3 bases and J by 5 bases, and 10 bases separated the two germline ends. The CDR3 is CASSFQSSNEKLFF. CDR3 in DNA: TGTGCCAGCAGCTTCCAGAGCTCAAATGAAAAACTGTTTTTT.

The V and J genes are TRBV7-6 and TRBJ1-2; the match to TRBD1 covers 12 bases. The CDR3 is 15 residues long. V was pared by 4 bases and J by 6 bases, with 6 bases of the junction left unmatched. Germline loops: CDR1 SGHVS, CDR2 FNYEAQ. CDR3 bases: TGTGCCAGCAGCTCCGAGGGACAGGGGGCGCATGGCTACACCTTC. Translated, it gives CASSSEGQGAHGYTF.

The V gene is TRBV4-1, the J gene TRBJ2-7, with D uncertain. Trimming took off 0 bases at V and 3 bases at J, with 6 bases between the two ends. Germline CDR1 reads MGHRA; CDR2 reads YSYEKL. The CDR3 covers 13 residues. The CDR3 DNA follows: TGCGCCAGCAGCCAAGAGAACGGCTACGAGCAGTACTTC. Its translation is CASSQENGYEQYF.

This clone occurred once. The rearrangement links TRBV19 to TRBJ1-6; no clear D. V lost 5 bases and J 4 bases, leaving 12 bases between the germline ends. The CDR3 contains 15 residues. CDR1 is LNHDA, CDR2 SQIVND, per germline (reference sequence). CDR3 amino acids: CASSSRVAYNSPLHF. The CDR3 region has the DNA TGTGCCAGTAGTTCTAGGGTCGCTTATAATTCACCCCTCCACTTT.

This clone was observed a single time. The chain is built from TRBV11-2 and TRBJ1-2; D is undetermined. The CDR3 runs to 19 residues. In germline, CDR1 is SGHAT, CDR2 FQNNGV. With 1 base removed from V and 0 bases from J, the gap between germline ends came to 21 bases. The CDR3 nucleotides read TGTGCCAGCAGCTTAGGTTGGAGGCTTTCGGAGGAAACTAACTATGGCTACACCTTC. It is translated as CASSLGWRLSEETNYGYTF.

The rearrangement links TRBV6-6 to TRBJ2-1, with TRBD1 matching 7 bases. Germline CDR1 reads MNHNY; CDR2 reads SVGAGI (reference sequence). This CDR3 is 15 amino acids long. Germline trimming cut 2 bases from V and 6 bases from J; bases unmatched to any gene: 7. The CDR3 coding sequence is TGTGCCAGCAGTTACGTTGCGACAGGGACCAATGAGCAGTTCTTC. It translates to CASSYVATGTNEQFF.

This clone was seen a few times. The identical CDR3 is also encoded by other nucleotide sequences in the sample. CDR3 nucleotides: TGTGCCAGCAGCTCCCAATACGAGCAGTACTTC. Translated: CASSSQYEQYF. V usage is TRBV7-9 and J usage is TRBJ2-7; the D is unclear. Germline CDR1 reads SEHNR; CDR2 reads FQNEAQ (reference sequence). The CDR3 has 11 amino acids. The ends were cut back, 4 bases at V and 4 bases at J, with 5 bases in the middle.

This chain joins TRBV19 and TRBJ2-7; the D gene is possibly TRBD2 (5 bases). The ends were cut back, 1 base at V and 2 bases at J, with 6 bases in the middle. The germline V gene has CDR1 LNHDA and CDR2 SQIVND (reference sequence). The CDR3 is 13 residues long. The CDR3 reads CASSIARAYEQYF. The CDR3 bases are TGTGCCAGTAGTATAGCGAGGGCCTACGAGCAGTACTTC.

This clone came up a few times. The chain combines TRBV28 with TRBJ2-7, with TRBD1 identical over 8 bases. After removal of 8 bases from V and 1 base from J, the junction contained 4 bases not matched to a gene. Germline V lookup: CDR1 MDHEN, CDR2 SYDVKM. The CDR3 has 13 residues. This CDR3 is CASSTGASYEQYF. CDR3 DNA sequence: TGTGCCAGCTCGACAGGGGCGTCCTACGAGCAGTACTTC.

This clone was detected only once. V is TRBV29-1 and J is TRBJ2-3; tentatively, D is TRBD1 (6 bases). Per the germline V gene, CDR1 is SQVTM and CDR2 is ANQGSEA. V was cut by 6 bases and J by 0 bases, with 16 bases left in between. The CDR3 totals 15 residues. The CDR3 loop reads CSVRTGISSTDTQYF. The CDR3 DNA reads as TGCAGCGTACGAACAGGGATTTCTAGCACAGATACGCAGTATTTT.

This sequence joins TRBV9 and TRBJ1-6, with TRBD1 as a possible D gene (6 bases). The CDR3 covers 14 residues. CDR1 and CDR2 from the germline V gene are SGDLS and YYNGEE. Trimming cost V 4 bases and J 7 bases, with 12 bases left between them. In nucleotides, the CDR3 is TGTGCCAGCAGCACGCGACAGGAGAATTCACCCCTCCACTTT. Its translation: CASSTRQENSPLHF.

The chain has TRBV12-5 and TRBJ2-5; TRBD2 aligns across 7 bases. CDR3 length: 15 residues. In germline, CDR1 is LGHNT, CDR2 FRNRAP. Unmatched junction bases numbered 7, after V lost 1 base and J lost 5 bases. CDR3 coding DNA: TGTGCTAGTGGTTTGGGACTAGCTGGGTCGGAGACCCAGTACTTC. Translating gives CASGLGLAGSETQYF.

The J gene is TRBJ2-7, the V gene TRBV19; the match to TRBD1 covers 7 bases. V shed 9 bases and J 2 bases; nucleotides not matched to a gene: 13. The CDR3 runs to 15 residues. Germline V gene sequence: CDR1 LNHDA, CDR2 SQIVND (reference sequence). CDR3 DNA: TGTGCCAGCACCATTTCCGGGACAGCCCCCTACGAGCAGTACTTC. Translating it yields CASTISGTAPYEQYF.

The chain has TRBV30 and TRBJ1-6; D is unresolved. V lost 3 bases and J lost 4, with 16 bases in between. Germline V gene lookup returns CDR1 GTSNPN and CDR2 SVGIG (reference sequence). CDR3 length: 16 amino acids. The CDR3 DNA is TGTGCCTGGAGAGCGGCAGTAGGGCTTTATAATTCACCCCTCCACTTT. Translating gives CAWRAAVGLYNSPLHF.

Comments on this clone: The sample carries other DNA sequences with the same CDR3. The chain recombines TRBV29-1 with TRBJ2-1, with D uncertain. In germline, CDR1 is SQVTM, CDR2 ANQGSEA. This CDR3 comprises 10 residues. Between the trimmed V and J ends, which lost 4 bases and 6 bases, there was a span of 4 bases. CDR3 protein: CSVGGNEQFF. The CDR3 DNA sequence: TGCAGCGTTGGGGGCAATGAGCAGTTCTTC.

This sequence joins TRBV4-3 and TRBJ2-7; 10 bases map to TRBD1. CDR1 and CDR2 from the germline V gene are LGHNA and YSLEER. J gave up 6 bases and V 3 bases, and 5 bases lay outside the gene matches. The CDR3 sequence is 14 residues long. CDR3 DNA sequence: TGCGCCAGCAGCCAGGGACAGGGGTTCTCCGAGCAGTACTTC. Translation gives CASSQGQGFSEQYF.

This clone came up once. This rearrangement joins TRBV30 to TRBJ2-5, with D possibly matching TRBD2 (5 bases). The V gene lost 4 bases and the J gene lost 2 bases, with 14 bases spanning the gap. The CDR3 runs 14 residues. The V gene's germline CDR1 is GTSNPN and CDR2 SVGIG (reference sequence). The CDR3, as DNA: TGTGCCTGGACCCAGGAGGTGGTACAAGAGACCCAGTACTTC. Its translation: CAWTQEVVQETQYF.

The V gene is TRBV5-4, the J gene TRBJ2-3; D gene uncertain. The CDR3 runs 15 residues. Between the trimmed V and J ends, which lost 0 bases and 1 base, there was a span of 9 bases. The germline CDR1 and CDR2 sequences are SGHNT and YYREEE (reference sequence). The CDR3 DNA reads as TGTGCCAGCAGCTTGGCCGACCAGGGCACAGATACGCAGTATTTT. It is translated as CASSLADQGTDTQYF.

The CDR3 DNA follows: TGTGCCAGCAGCTTAAAGACTAGCGGGAACCAAGAGACCCAGTACTTC. This translates into CASSLKTSGNQETQYF. This chain uses TRBV7-6 with TRBJ2-5, with 11 bases aligning to TRBD2. The CDR3 length is 16 residues. Losses at the gene ends were 2 bases for V and 0 bases for J; bases not matched to a gene: 2. Germline V CDR1 and CDR2: SGHVS, FNYEAQ.